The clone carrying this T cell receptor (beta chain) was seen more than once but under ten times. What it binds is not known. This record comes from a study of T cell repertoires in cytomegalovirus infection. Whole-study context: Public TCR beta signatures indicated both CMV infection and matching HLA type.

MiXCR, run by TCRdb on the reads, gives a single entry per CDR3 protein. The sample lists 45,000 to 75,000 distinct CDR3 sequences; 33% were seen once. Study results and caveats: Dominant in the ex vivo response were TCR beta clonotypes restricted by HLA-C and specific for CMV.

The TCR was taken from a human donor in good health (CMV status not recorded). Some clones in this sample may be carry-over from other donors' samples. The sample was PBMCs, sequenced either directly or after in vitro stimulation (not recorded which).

This CDR3 is CASSLRGYSNQPQHF. The CDR3 region has the DNA TGTGCCAGCAGCTTACGGGGGTATAGCAATCAGCCCCAGCATTTT. This chain uses TRBV7-8 with TRBJ1-5; perhaps TRBD1 as D (5 bases). CDR1 and CDR2 from the germline V gene are SGHVS and FQNEAQ. Trimming took off 2 bases at V and 0 bases at J, with 8 bases between the two ends. The CDR3 sequence is 15 residues long.